This TCR beta chain derives from a study of cytomegalovirus exposure and HLA in healthy donors. Study-level results: A missense DCLRE1C variant was associated with V- and J-gene trimming of TCR beta chains in a later analysis, and an independent cohort replicated the association. For most TCR sequences rarity was the rule, although some public TCRs occurred in many donors. Data from an earlier analysis indicated that most TCR beta V segments were productive either about 87% or about 30% of the time. An ancestry cluster, one associated with Asian ancestry, reportedly showed fewer N-insertions than the roughly 670-donor mean in a later analysis.

This clone was picked up a small number of times. Its antigen remains unidentified. PCR amplification relied on 60 Vbeta primers (plus 13 Jbeta primers). TCRdb keeps only in-frame clones here, not all; method: immunoSEQ multiplex PCR. The sample shows about 98,000 clones, 83% of them seen only once. There are 14 residues in the CDR3. Germline CDR1 is SGHKS and CDR2 is YYEKEE (reference sequence). V lost 2 bases and J 2 bases, leaving 10 bases between the germline ends. Sample: PBMCs. The chain recombines TRBV5-5 with TRBJ1-2; D unresolved. This TCR was recovered from a man in his forties in good health and CMV-seronegative. The CDR3 DNA follows: TGTGCCAGCAGCTTAACCCCACTGAACTATGGCTACACCTTC. Its translation is CASSLTPLNYGYTF.